This T cell receptor beta chain came from a study of post-analysis software for immune sequencing data. On the study more broadly: The disease courses covered relapsing-remitting, secondary progressive and progressive-relapsing multiple sclerosis. Findings and caveats of the study: Four to six TRBV segments were more frequent in patients than controls; TRBV5-6, TRBV5-1 and TRBV20-1 belonged to this group. Those samples that were prepared in the same batch co-clustered strongly by F measure. People with multiple sclerosis had a significantly lower normalized Chao1 diversity than controls did.

This clonotype was recorded at least ten times. Its target is not known. Trimming removed 0 bases from V and 2 bases from J; junction bases left unmatched: 4. Germline V gene lookup returns CDR1 SGHRS and CDR2 YFSETQ. CDR3 length equals 15 residues. TCR beta cDNA libraries had unique molecular identifiers. Some 500,000 cDNA molecules were obtained per 1 to 10 million input T cells. One entry per CDR3 protein, called by TCRdb with MiXCR from the PCR reads. This sample has approximately 150,000 distinct CDR3 sequences, with approximately 30% found just once. The specimen was blood. The rearrangement uses TRBV5-1 and TRBJ2-5; 7 bases line up with TRBD1. This TCR was recovered from a girl aged 10 to 17 with multiple sclerosis. The DNA for the CDR3 is TGCGCCAGCAGCTTGGAGAGGGGGCTACAAGAGACCCAGTACTTC. It codes for CASSLERGLQETQYF.